This TCR beta chain was obtained from a study of tumor and adjacent non-tumor tissue in lung cancer. On the study more broadly: Histology: 12 adenocarcinoma, a couple of squamous cell carcinoma, 1 small cell lung cancer. Aged about 30 to 76 years, patients included about 11 men and about 5 women with stage I to III disease.

TCRbeta libraries were built with three rounds of nested PCR, modified from ARM-PCR. A single record per CDR3 protein comes from TCRdb applying MiXCR to the multiplex PCR reads. The sample records tens of thousands of distinct CDR3 sequences, about 80% being singletons. The template was RNA from unsorted bulk tissue. More than 3 cm separated this lung sample from the edge of the tumor. Between August and November 2014, newly diagnosed, chemotherapy-naive lung cancer patients underwent thoracic surgery in China. Looked up from germline, CDR1 is MNHEY and CDR2 is SVGEGT. V was shortened by 0 bases and J by 11 bases, with 14 bases between the two germline ends. The CDR3 is 14 amino acids. Study-wide results and caveats: Top 100 clones took a larger repertoire share in normal lung.

This clonotype was seen only once. Its antigen is as yet unknown. The conserved closing phenylalanine or tryptophan is absent in this CDR3, likely reflecting a read error. The TCR comes from a man aged 65 to 85 with non-small cell lung cancer. Source material: distant non-tumor lung tissue. This sequence joins TRBV6-2 or TRBV6-3 and TRBJ2-1; D is unclear. The CDR3 sequence is CASSYSSSYTKQFI. The CDR3 DNA reads TGTGCCAGCAGTTACTCTAGCTCCTACACTAAGCAGTTCATC.